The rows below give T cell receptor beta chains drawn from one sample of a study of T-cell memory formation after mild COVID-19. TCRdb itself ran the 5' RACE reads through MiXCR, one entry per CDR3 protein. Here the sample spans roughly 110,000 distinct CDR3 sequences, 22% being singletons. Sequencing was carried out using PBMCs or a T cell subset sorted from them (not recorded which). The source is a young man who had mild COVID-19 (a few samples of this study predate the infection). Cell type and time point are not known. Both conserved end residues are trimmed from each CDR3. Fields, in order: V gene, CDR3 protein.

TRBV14	ASSPTGARGQETQY
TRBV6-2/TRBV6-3	ASTPGQGYQPQH
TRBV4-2	ASSQGRTGDYGYT
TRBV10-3	AISAALRAASYNEQF
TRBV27	ASSLTASSGNTIY
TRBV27	ASSVGQAAEKLF
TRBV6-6	ASVQGGIIGTEAF
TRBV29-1	SVVTGVDYGYT
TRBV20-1	SAGFLGDTEAF
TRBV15	ATSRGVLGANVLT
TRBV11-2	ASSLNTQRPQH
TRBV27	ASSVTGPETQY
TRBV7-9	ASSLSTSQSYEQY
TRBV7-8	ASSWGGASTDTQY
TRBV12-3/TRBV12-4	ASSLGRASRTLYGYT
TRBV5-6	ASSLDVNTEAF